Shown below are 32 T cell receptor beta chains from a single sample sequenced in a study of T cells in Graves' hyperthyroidism and ophthalmopathy. The investigators amplified TCR beta CDR3 regions from RNA transcripts. Primed by the HTBI set, a first-round RT-PCR was run on the TCR CDR3. One entry per CDR3 protein, called by TCRdb with MiXCR from the multiplex PCR reads. The data contain roughly 530,000 distinct CDR3 sequences, roughly 18% of them singletons. Sequenced input: blood. Receptors were obtained from a woman aged 18-30 years with Graves' ophthalmopathy.

The rearrangement uses TRBV7-9 and TRBJ2-1; unclear D gene. The germline gives CDR1 SEHNR, CDR2 FQNEAQ (reference sequence). Trimming took 5 bases from V and 2 from J, leaving 13 bases between them. The CDR3 contains 15 residues. Here the CDR3 DNA reads TGTGCCAGCAGCCCCCGAGGTGTGACCTACAATGAGCAGTTCTTC. Residues: CASSPRGVTYNEQFF.

The chain joins TRBV11-2 to TRBJ1-4, with D possibly TRBD1 on 6 matching bases. V shed 6 bases and J shed 0 bases, with 17 bases lying between them. CDR3 length equals 17 residues. In germline, CDR1 is SGHAT, CDR2 FQNNGV. CDR3 sequence reads: CASSSGVDYATNEKLFF. Here the CDR3 DNA reads TGTGCCAGCAGTTCAGGGGTAGACTATGCAACTAATGAAAAACTGTTTTTT.

This clonotype was picked up many times. This chain joins TRBV6-1 and TRBJ1-4; the D is unclear. Germline values: CDR1 MNHNS, CDR2 SASEGT. The CDR3 has 14 residues. Trimming shortened V by 6 bases and J by 6 bases, and 14 bases separated the two germline ends. CDR3 sequence: CASSQTVKDEKLFF. The CDR3 DNA is TGTGCCAGCAGCCAAACAGTCAAGGATGAAAAACTGTTTTTT.

This rearrangement joins TRBV19 to TRBJ2-1; TRBD2 aligns across 15 bases. The CDR3 sequence is 18 residues long. With 3 bases clipped from V and 6 bases from J, the junction kept 9 bases outside the gene matches. The germline V gene has CDR1 LNHDA and CDR2 SQIVND (reference sequence). The CDR3 reads CASSIGTSGGPRGNEQFF. The CDR3 region has the DNA TGTGCCAGTAGTATCGGGACTAGCGGGGGGCCCCGGGGCAATGAGCAGTTCTTC.

The rearrangement links TRBV12-3 or TRBV12-4 to TRBJ1-5; D possibly corresponds to TRBD1 (5 bases). Deletions cut 6 bases from V and 1 base from J, with 10 bases between. The CDR3 sequence is 14 residues long. The DNA for the CDR3 is TGTGCCAGCAGCTCTCGGGACAGCAATCAGCCCCAGCATTTT. This gives the protein CASSSRDSNQPQHF.

This clonotype has ten or more counts. The V gene is TRBV7-3, the J gene TRBJ2-1; 11 bases are shared with TRBD2. V dropped 5 bases and J dropped 0; count of bases not matched to a gene: 3. The CDR3 extends over 16 amino acids. Per germline, CDR1 SGHTA and CDR2 FQGTGA. CDR3 residues: CASSTGTSGSYNEQFF. CDR3 DNA: TGTGCCAGCAGCACCGGGACTAGCGGCTCCTACAATGAGCAGTTCTTC.

In its sample, this clonotype was seen many times. The genes are TRBV18 and TRBJ2-1; tentative D call: TRBD2 (6 bases). V lost 2 bases to trimming and J lost 7 bases, with 9 bases between them. The CDR3 consists of 13 residues. Germline V gives CDR1 KGHSH, CDR2 LQKENI. CDR3 DNA: TGTGCCAGCTCACCAGGGGGACTGAATGAGCAGTTCTTC. This translates into CASSPGGLNEQFF. The complete variable domain, with remaining parts taken from reference TRBV18 and TRBJ2-1, reads NAGVMQNPRHLVRRRGQEARLRCSPMKGHSHVYWYRQLPEEGLKFMVYLQKENIIDESGMPKERFSAEFPKEGPSILRIQQVVRGDSAAYFCASSPGGLNEQFFGPGTRLTVL.

This clonotype was observed at least ten times. The DNA is left out, because the CDR3 cannot be placed on it with certainty; the CDR3 is given as TCRdb lists it. The chain has TRBV12-3 or TRBV12-4 and TRBJ2-3; no check of the table's D call, TRBD1, against the DNA was made. The CDR3 is 17 residues long, counting both termini. The CDR3 spells CASSSSMGGRGTDTQYF.

This clonotype was recorded many times. This rearrangement joins TRBV28 to TRBJ2-7, with 9 bases aligning to TRBD2. Germline-derived CDR1 and CDR2 are MDHEN and SYDVKM. CDR3 length equals 14 residues. V lost 7 bases and J lost 6; bases outside the gene matches: 10. CDR3 bases: TGTGCCAGCAATTGGGCGGGGGGGGATACCGAGCAGTACTTC. Amino acids: CASNWAGGDTEQYF.

V usage is TRBV15 and J usage is TRBJ2-1; the match to TRBD2 covers 9 bases. Per germline, CDR1 LNHNV and CDR2 YYDKDF (reference sequence). This CDR3 spans 15 amino acids. J gave up 6 bases and V 0 bases, and 3 bases lay outside the gene matches. The CDR3 DNA reads TGTGCCACCAGCAGAGAAGCGGGAGGAGTCAATGAGCAGTTCTTC. Translating gives CATSREAGGVNEQFF.

This clonotype was seen ten or more times. V and J are TRBV3-1 and TRBJ1-2; the match to TRBD1 covers 11 bases. V was clipped by 5 bases and J by 5 bases; unmatched bases: 7. Germline lookup yields CDR1 LGHDT and CDR2 YNNKEL (reference sequence). This CDR3 has 15 residues. CDR3 bases: TGTGCCAGCAGCGAACCGGACAGGGGGCTGTATGGCTACACCTTC. Protein sequence: CASSEPDRGLYGYTF.

The chain uses TRBV20-1 and TRBJ2-1; D may be TRBD1 or TRBD2 (6 bases each). The CDR3 contains 14 residues. Germline CDR1 reads DFQATT; CDR2 reads SNEGSKA (reference sequence). V was clipped by 3 bases and J by 4 bases, with 13 bases between them. The CDR3 bases are TGCAGTGCTAGTGGAGGGGGAAGATACAATGAGCAGTTCTTC. As protein: CSASGGGRYNEQFF.

This clonotype was observed many times. The chain employs TRBV6-6 and TRBJ2-1; possibly TRBD1 for D (5 bases). The CDR3 contains 14 residues. CDR1 MNHNY and CDR2 SVGAGI come from the germline V gene (reference sequence). Trimming removed 2 bases from V and 0 bases from J, with 5 bases in between. The chain's CDR3 is CASSYRGSYNEQFF. The CDR3 DNA reads TGTGCCAGCAGTTACAGGGGCTCCTACAATGAGCAGTTCTTC.

The chain has TRBV6-4 and TRBJ2-7, with D unresolved. This CDR3 comprises 12 residues. The V gene's germline CDR1 is MRHNA and CDR2 SNTAGT. The V end was cut by 6 bases, the J end by 7 bases, with 13 bases between. The CDR3 spells CASRKTRREQYF. DNA for the CDR3: TGTGCCAGCAGGAAAACCCGGCGGGAGCAGTACTTC.

The rearrangement links TRBV6-1 to TRBJ2-1; a weak D match, TRBD2 (6 bases). This CDR3 has 15 residues. Germline V CDR1 and CDR2: MNHNS, SASEGT. V lost 5 bases, J lost 1 base, and 12 bases lay in between. The CDR3 coding sequence is TGTGCCAGCAGTCGACGCGGACTATCCTACAATGAGCAGTTCTTC. Amino acid sequence: CASSRRGLSYNEQFF.

The J gene is TRBJ1-5, the V gene TRBV6-1; D ambiguous. The CDR3 totals 15 residues. Trimming took off 5 bases at V and 1 base at J, with 12 bases between the two ends. Germline V gives CDR1 MNHNS, CDR2 SASEGT. CDR3 region: CASSNGLGSNQPQHF. CDR3 in DNA: TGTGCCAGCAGTAACGGACTCGGGAGCAATCAGCCCCAGCATTTT.

This clonotype was seen at least ten times. This chain joins TRBV7-8 and TRBJ1-5; the match to TRBD1 covers 8 bases. The V segment lost 5 bases and the J segment 6 bases; nucleotides outside the gene matches: 18. The CDR3 is made up of 18 amino acids. The germline V gene has CDR1 SGHVS and CDR2 FQNEAQ. This CDR3 is CASSLSPQGAIRVQPQHF. DNA for the CDR3: TGTGCCAGCAGCCTATCTCCTCAGGGGGCGATTCGTGTTCAGCCCCAGCATTTT.

This clonotype has ten or more counts. CDR3 bases: TGTGCCAGCAGCTTAGTAGGGACTGCCACCTACGAGCAGTACTTC. This encodes CASSLVGTATYEQYF. The chain uses TRBV11-3 and TRBJ2-7, with a weak D call TRBD2 (6 bases). The V gene's germline CDR1 is SGHNT and CDR2 YENEEA. The germline V and J ends were trimmed by 1 base and 2 bases, with 12 bases remaining between them. The CDR3 extends over 15 amino acids.

The chain couples TRBV7-6 to TRBJ2-2, with 9 bases identical to TRBD1. V was clipped by 3 bases and J by 3 bases; unmatched bases: 8. The germline gives CDR1 SGHVS, CDR2 FNYEAQ. The CDR3 contains 17 residues. The CDR3 region has the DNA TGTGCCAGCAGCTTCCCCGGACAGGGGAAGGACACCGGGGAGCTGTTTTTT. It is translated as CASSFPGQGKDTGELFF. Drawing the rest from reference TRBV7-6 and TRBJ2-2, the complete variable domain is GAGVSQSPRYKVTKRGQDVALRCDPISGHVSLYWYRQALGQGPEFLTYFNYEAQQDKSGLPNDRFSAERPEGSISTLTIQRTEQRDSAMYRCASSFPGQGKDTGELFFGEGSRLTVL.

The chain joins TRBV28 to TRBJ1-1; no definite D call. The CDR3 length is 14 residues. Per the germline V gene, CDR1 is MDHEN and CDR2 is SYDVKM. V gave up 2 bases and J gave up 4 bases, with 11 bases separating them. CDR3 DNA: TGTGCCAGCAGTTTACCTCAGCGGGGCACTGAAGCTTTCTTT. This translates into CASSLPQRGTEAFF.

The V and J genes are TRBV4-3 and TRBJ2-6; D perhaps matches TRBD1 (6 bases). CDR1 LGHNA and CDR2 YSLEER come from the germline V gene. V lost 1 base and J 0 bases, leaving 10 bases between the germline ends. The CDR3 contains 17 residues. The CDR3 is CASSQGQATSGANVLTF. For the CDR3, the DNA is TGCGCCAGCAGCCAAGGACAGGCCACCTCTGGGGCCAACGTCCTGACTTTC.

The J gene is TRBJ2-2, the V gene TRBV4-3, with 7 positions matching TRBD1. In germline, CDR1 is LGHNA, CDR2 YSLEER. The CDR3 runs 16 residues. V lost 4 bases to trimming and J lost 6 bases; unmatched junction nucleotides: 11. The CDR3 sequence: CASSRQTGSPSGELFF. DNA for the CDR3: TGCGCCAGCAGCCGACAGACAGGGAGTCCCTCCGGGGAGCTGTTTTTT.

This clonotype was seen only a few times. This chain links TRBV10-3 with TRBJ2-7, with 7 nucleotides matching TRBD1. The CDR3 is 12 residues long. The V and J ends lost 6 bases and 5 bases, in that order; junction bases with no gene match: 4. Germline V gene lookup returns CDR1 ENHRY and CDR2 SYGVKD. DNA for the CDR3: TGTGCCATCAGCCTACAGGGGAACGAGCAGTACTTC. Its protein product is CAISLQGNEQYF.

This clonotype was observed many times. The V and J genes are TRBV7-8 and TRBJ2-7; the match to TRBD2 covers 7 bases. This CDR3 region has 22 residues. J gave up 3 bases and V 0 bases, and 26 bases lay outside the gene matches. Germline CDR1 and CDR2: SGHVS and FQNEAQ. The CDR3: CASSLATAWVPPGRRGIYEQYF. The CDR3 nucleotides read TGTGCCAGCAGCTTAGCCACAGCATGGGTCCCGCCGGGTCGGCGGGGGATCTACGAGCAGTACTTC.

This sequence joins TRBV4-1 and TRBJ2-5, with 8 nucleotides matching TRBD2. In germline, CDR1 is MGHRA, CDR2 YSYEKL. The length of the CDR3 is 16 residues. Trimming cost V 7 bases and J 1 base; bases outside gene matches: 11. The CDR3 is CASTTNPGTSQETQYF. The DNA of the CDR3 is TGCGCCAGCACCACGAACCCAGGGACTAGCCAAGAGACCCAGTACTTC.

This clonotype was seen ten or more times. This chain connects TRBV20-1 to TRBJ2-3; D gene ambiguous. Germline V lookup: CDR1 DFQATT, CDR2 SNEGSKA (reference sequence). This CDR3 has 13 amino acids. Trimming cost V 5 bases and J 1 base, with 10 bases left between them. The CDR3 region has the DNA TGCAGTGCTGTAGAGGACGGCACAGATACGCAGTATTTT. Protein: CSAVEDGTDTQYF.

Regarding this clonotype: This could be a read error, since a much larger clone is one nucleotide away. The V gene is TRBV4-3, the J gene TRBJ2-7; the match to TRBD1 covers 8 bases. Germline lookup yields CDR1 LGHNA and CDR2 YSLEER. This CDR3 region has 14 residues. As DNA, the CDR3 is TGCGCCAGCAGCCATACGGACAGGGCCTACGATCAGTACTTC. It encodes CASSHTDRAYDQYF.

This clonotype was seen a few times. The chain links TRBV6-2 or TRBV6-3 to TRBJ2-7, with D perhaps TRBD2 (5 bases). CDR3 length: 12 amino acids. Germline lookup yields CDR1 MNHEY and CDR2 SVGEGT. V was clipped by 8 bases and J by 5 bases, with 13 bases between them. In nucleotides, the CDR3 is TGTGCCAGCGAGGCTGGGCGGGACGAGCAGTACTTC. This translates into CASEAGRDEQYF.

This clonotype appeared many times. This chain connects TRBV18 to TRBJ1-1; weak D call: TRBD1 (6 bases). V dropped 0 bases and J dropped 8 bases, with 7 bases sitting between them. This CDR3 is 12 amino acids long. Germline CDR1 and CDR2: KGHSH and LQKENI. This CDR3 reads CASSPPDSEAFF. The CDR3 coding sequence is TGTGCCAGCTCACCACCGGACAGCGAAGCTTTCTTT.

The table lists this clonotype with many counts. This chain connects TRBV20-1 to TRBJ2-1; TRBD2 aligns across 7 bases. Germline trimming cut 0 bases from V and 10 bases from J; bases unmatched to any gene: 15. The length of the CDR3 is 16 residues. Per germline, CDR1 DFQATT and CDR2 SNEGSKA (reference sequence). Here the CDR3 DNA reads TGCAGTGCTAGAGAATTTGGAAGGGAGCGGGGTCAGGAGCAGTTCTTC. It codes for CSAREFGRERGQEQFF.

This clonotype was detected ten times or more. The CDR3 DNA is TGCGCCAGCAGCTCCTCTATTCAAGGAAACACTGAAGCTTTCTTT. This gives the protein CASSSSIQGNTEAFF. J is TRBJ1-1 and V is TRBV5-1; D is unclear. V was clipped by 3 bases and J by 2 bases, with 14 bases between them. CDR1 and CDR2 from the germline V gene are SGHRS and YFSETQ. The CDR3 loop spans 15 amino acids.

This clonotype was seen repeatedly, ten times or more. The chain is built from TRBV4-1 and TRBJ2-1; 8 nucleotides line up with TRBD2. The ends lost 1 base at V and 10 bases at J; junction bases unmatched: 3. From germline, CDR1 is MGHRA and CDR2 YSYEKL. The CDR3 is 13 amino acids. CDR3 bases: TGCGCCAGCAGCCAAGTTCTAGCGGGCGAGCAGTTCTTC. Its translation is CASSQVLAGEQFF.